The 17 T cell receptor beta chains given below trace back to one sample, sequenced in a study of cytomegalovirus exposure and HLA in healthy donors. The PCR made use of 60 Vbeta and 13 Jbeta primers. Profiling relied on immunoSEQ multiplex PCR, and the TCRdb table lists in-frame clones only, not all of them. The table records around 94,000 clones, roughly four fifths of them present only once. The specimen sequenced was PBMCs. These receptor sequences come from a woman aged 60-70 years in good health and CMV-seropositive.

The rearrangement joins TRBV6-1 to TRBJ1-2, with TRBD1 identical over 11 bases. The length of the CDR3 is 15 residues. The junction had 7 bases not matched to a gene; V was cut back by 6 bases and J by 4 bases. Germline V CDR1 and CDR2: MNHNS, SASEGT. In DNA, the CDR3 is TGTGCCAGCAGAGTAGGACAGGGGGCCGTCTATGGCTACACCTTC. This sequence encodes CASRVGQGAVYGYTF.

In this sample, this clone turned up a few times. The rearrangement links TRBV9 to TRBJ2-7; 10 nucleotides agree with TRBD2. V dropped 0 bases and J dropped 3; count of bases not matched to a gene: 6. This CDR3 spans 16 amino acids. From germline, CDR1 is SGDLS and CDR2 YYNGEE. CDR3 nucleotide sequence: TGTGCCAGCAGCGTAGATCCCTGGACTAGCGGCTACGAGCAGTACTTC. The encoded protein is CASSVDPWTSGYEQYF.

The chain recombines TRBV2 with TRBJ1-5; 8 bases line up with TRBD1. The CDR3 is 16 residues long. The V gene's germline CDR1 is SNHLY and CDR2 FYNNEI. The V gene end was trimmed by 5 bases and the J gene end by 2 bases; junction bases not matched to a gene: 8. As DNA, the CDR3 is TGTGCCAGCAGTAGGGACAGGTCCACTGGCAATCAGCCCCAGCATTTT. Its protein product is CASSRDRSTGNQPQHF.

The chain carries TRBV13 and TRBJ1-2; D gene ambiguous. V lost 4 bases and J 5 bases, leaving 14 bases between the germline ends. Germline V CDR1 and CDR2: PRHDT, FYEKMQ (reference sequence). This CDR3 contains 14 residues. CDR3 sequence (DNA): TGTGCCAGCAGCTACGCGACGGAGGGATATGGCTACACCTTC. Translated: CASSYATEGYGYTF. Filled out from reference TRBV13 and TRBJ1-2, the complete variable domain reads AAGVIQSPRHLIKEKRETATLKCYPIPRHDTVYWYQQGPGQDPQFLISFYEKMQSDKGSIPDRFSAQQFSDYHSELNMSSLELGDSALYFCASSYATEGYGYTFGSGTRLTVV.

This clone was seen a few times. CDR3 amino acids: CASSEVTGNTEAFF. Written as DNA, the CDR3 is TGTGCCAGCAGTGAGGTCACCGGGAACACTGAAGCTTTCTTT. The chain joins TRBV6-1 to TRBJ1-1; D is unclear. CDR3 length: 14 residues. Germline-derived CDR1 and CDR2 are MNHNS and SASEGT. The V end was cut by 3 bases, the J end by 1 base, with 9 bases between.

The rearrangement uses TRBV5-4 and TRBJ2-7, with D perhaps TRBD2 (5 bases). Germline loops: CDR1 SGHNT, CDR2 YYREEE (reference sequence). V shed 0 bases and J shed 2 bases, with 9 bases lying between them. The CDR3 has 14 residues. CDR3 bases: TGTGCCAGCAGCTTGGTGGGAGAGACCTACGAGCAGTACTTC. It encodes CASSLVGETYEQYF.

This clone was recorded once. The rearrangement uses TRBV6-5 and TRBJ2-5; the match to TRBD2 covers 9 bases. CDR3 length equals 15 residues. Per the germline V gene, CDR1 is MNHEY and CDR2 is SVGAGI. The J segment lost 4 bases and the V segment lost 7 bases, leaving 10 bases of the junction unmatched. CDR3 nucleotides: TGTGCCAGCAAGCGGGCGGGAGGGCCAACAGAGACCCAGTACTTC. It yields the protein CASKRAGGPTETQYF.

CDR3 amino acids: CASSPTGGDGYTF. DNA for the CDR3: TGTGCCAGCAGCCCTACAGGGGGAGACGGCTACACCTTC. This chain joins TRBV5-4 and TRBJ1-2; 8 nucleotides align to TRBD1. V lost 4 bases and J lost 8; bases outside the gene matches: 7. The CDR3 is 13 residues long. The germline V gene encodes CDR1 SGHNT and CDR2 YYREEE (reference sequence).

This clone was recorded only once. This chain links TRBV6-1 with TRBJ2-7, with 9 bases matching TRBD2. With V trimmed by 3 bases and J by 3 bases, 6 bases remained unmatched. The V gene's germline CDR1 is MNHNS and CDR2 SASEGT. This CDR3 has 15 residues. This CDR3 reads CASSEDGTSYYEQYF. DNA for the CDR3: TGTGCCAGCAGTGAGGATGGGACTAGCTACTACGAGCAGTACTTC.

The rearrangement joins TRBV11-1 to TRBJ2-7, with D perhaps TRBD1 (6 bases). Germline lookup yields CDR1 SGHAT and CDR2 FQDESV (reference sequence). The V gene lost 5 bases and the J gene lost 2 bases, with 7 bases spanning the gap. CDR3 length: 12 residues. The CDR3 DNA is TGTGCCAGCAGCCGGGACACCTACGAGCAGTACTTC. Protein: CASSRDTYEQYF.

The V call is TRBV5-6, the J call TRBJ2-4; D perhaps matches TRBD1 (5 bases). The CDR3 is 15 amino acids. V was shortened by 4 bases and J by 7 bases, with 18 bases between the two germline ends. Germline CDR1 reads SGHDT; CDR2 reads YYEEEE. The CDR3 here is CASSLPTVLGNIQYF. Here the CDR3 DNA reads TGTGCCAGCAGCCTACCGACAGTTTTAGGGAACATTCAGTACTTC.

This clone was seen once. The chain employs TRBV7-3 and TRBJ2-1; the match to TRBD1 covers 9 bases. Germline V gives CDR1 SGHTA, CDR2 FQGTGA. V shed 2 bases, J shed 9 bases, and the junction held 8 bases outside the gene matches. This CDR3 spans 15 amino acids. The CDR3 protein is CASSLAGDRESEQFF. DNA of the CDR3: TGTGCCAGCAGCTTAGCAGGGGACAGGGAGAGTGAGCAGTTCTTC.

The chain couples TRBV7-3 to TRBJ2-7; weak D call: TRBD2 (5 bases). The CDR3 spans 13 residues. Germline V gives CDR1 SGHTA, CDR2 FQGTGA. With 4 bases removed from V and 3 bases from J, the gap between germline ends came to 10 bases. This chain's CDR3 is CASSSADGYEQYF. The CDR3 DNA sequence: TGTGCCAGCAGCTCAGCGGACGGCTACGAGCAGTACTTC.

The chain has TRBV19 and TRBJ2-5; D possibly corresponds to TRBD2 (6 bases). V dropped 1 base and J dropped 2 bases, with 14 bases sitting between them. Germline assignment: CDR1 LNHDA and CDR2 SQIVND (reference sequence). The CDR3 sequence is 16 residues long. The CDR3 protein is CASSIGGTRFQETQYF. CDR3 in DNA: TGTGCCAGTAGTATAGGGGGGACTCGGTTTCAAGAGACCCAGTACTTC.

The V gene is TRBV29-1, the J gene TRBJ2-3, with D possibly being TRBD2 (5 bases). Germline V gene data show CDR1 as SQVTM and CDR2 as ANQGSEA. The CDR3 contains 11 residues. V gave up 8 bases and J gave up 3 bases, with 9 bases separating them. The CDR3, as DNA: TGCAGCCAGAGGGTTACAGATACGCAGTATTTT. Its translation is CSQRVTDTQYF.

This rearrangement joins TRBV2 to TRBJ1-1; D may be TRBD1 (5 bases). CDR3 size: 14 residues. In germline, CDR1 is SNHLY, CDR2 FYNNEI. V dropped 6 bases and J dropped 3 bases, with 14 bases sitting between them. This chain's CDR3 is CASSLNRGDTEAFF. CDR3 DNA: TGTGCCAGCAGCCTGAACCGGGGGGACACTGAAGCTTTCTTT.

The chain employs TRBV6-5 and TRBJ1-3, with D perhaps TRBD1 (5 bases). The V gene's germline CDR1 is MNHEY and CDR2 SVGAGI. This CDR3 has 14 amino acids. The germline V and J ends were trimmed by 4 bases and 4 bases, with 11 bases remaining between them. The CDR3 spells CASSLLGLGNTIYF. CDR3 sequence (DNA): TGTGCCAGCAGTTTGCTGGGGCTAGGAAACACCATATATTTT.